The rows below give T cell receptor beta chains drawn from one sample of a study of human T cells and chemical hapten exposure. Via MiXCR, TCRdb re-called the RACE reads, giving one row per CDR3 protein. The top ten hold under 3% of the sample, which has approximately 400,000 distinct CDR3 sequences, around 4.8% seen once. The sequences come from whole blood, collected in connection with sensitization to the hapten diphenylcyclopropenone (DPC). Every receptor here comes from a woman aged 45-65 years with alopecia areata. Some clones in this sample may be carry-over from other donors' samples. CDR3s include the opening cysteine and the closing phenylalanine or tryptophan. Each record gives: clone size, D gene, V gene, J gene, CDR3 DNA, CDR3 protein. The D gene is left open where the match is weak. Not all rows give a size; the values are once, few, many and, for expanded clones, a class.

>NA|NA|TRBV5-4|TRBJ2-3
TGTGCCAGCAGCTGGGACGTTGGAGGAGATACGCAGTATTTT
CASSWDVGGDTQYF
>few|NA|TRBV20-1|TRBJ2-2
TGCAGTGCTAGAAGGAGGGCGGACACCGGGGAGCTGTTTTTT
CSARRRADTGELFF
>few|TRBD2|TRBV6-1|TRBJ2-3
TGTGCCAGCAGTCGCCGGGACTATAGCACAGATACGCAGTATTTT
CASSRRDYSTDTQYF
>many|NA|TRBV12-3/TRBV12-4|TRBJ1-5
TGTGCCAGCAGCCTTTTCATCCGGCCCCAGCATTTT
CASSLFIRPQHF
>many|TRBD2|TRBV12-3/TRBV12-4|TRBJ2-3
TGTGCCAGCAGCTTTACTAGCGGGGGAACAGATACGCAGTATTTT
CASSFTSGGTDTQYF
>NA|TRBD1|TRBV2|TRBJ1-6
TGTGCCAGCAGCCCCCGGACAGGGTTCAATTCACCCCTCCACTTT
CASSPRTGFNSPLHF
>many|NA|TRBV7-9|TRBJ1-2
TGTGCCAGCAGCCCGACAGCTACCATCCGCGGCTACACCTTC
CASSPTATIRGYTF
>NA|TRBD1|TRBV5-1|TRBJ1-2
TGCGCCAGCAGCTTGGTCCGACAGGGTGTGGACTATGGCTACACCTTC
CASSLVRQGVDYGYTF
>NA|TRBD2|TRBV20-1|TRBJ2-4
TGCAGTGCTGGGCGACTAGCGGGAAGCAAAAACATTCAGTACTTC
CSAGRLAGSKNIQYF
>few|TRBD1|TRBV7-2|TRBJ1-5
TGTGCCAGCAGCTTTGGGACAGGGTATGATCATCAGCCCCAGCATTTT
CASSFGTGYDHQPQHF
>many|TRBD1|TRBV29-1|TRBJ2-1
TGCAGCTTTCAGAGACAGGGGGCCGACAATGAGCAGTTCTTC
CSFQRQGADNEQFF
>few|NA|TRBV28|TRBJ2-6
TGTGCCAGCAGTGCGACAGGGAGGGTCTCTGGGGCCAACGTCCTGACTTTC
CASSATGRVSGANVLTF
>few|TRBD1|TRBV16|TRBJ2-7
TGTGCCAGCAGCCAAGGGACAGGGCGTAGCGAGCAGTACTTC
CASSQGTGRSEQYF
>few|TRBD1|TRBV27|TRBJ2-5
TGTGCCAGCAGGGGGGACAGGGAAGAGACCCAGTACTTC
CASRGDREETQYF
>few|TRBD2|TRBV7-8|TRBJ2-7
TGTGCCAGCAGCTTGGCGACTAGCGGGGCGTGGGAGCAGTACTTC
CASSLATSGAWEQYF
>NA|NA|TRBV29-1|TRBJ2-3
TGCAGCGAGGGAGAGTCGGATACGCAGTATTTT
CSEGESDTQYF
>few|NA|TRBV4-3|TRBJ1-1
TGCGCCAGCAGTCAAGAGCCGAACACTGAAGCTTTCTTT
CASSQEPNTEAFF
>many|TRBD1|TRBV7-2|TRBJ1-6
TGTGCCAGCAGCGTGACAGGGTCCACCTATAATTCACCCCTCCACTTT
CASSVTGSTYNSPLHF
>many|TRBD2|TRBV6-6|TRBJ2-7
TGTGCCAGCAACGGGGGGGCGAACGAGCAGTACTTC
CASNGGANEQYF
>NA|TRBD1|TRBV6-5|TRBJ1-5
TGTGCCAGCAGTCGACAGGGAGATAGCAATCAGCCCCAGCATTTT
CASSRQGDSNQPQHF
>many|NA|TRBV29-1|TRBJ1-5
TGCAGTTGCATTAGGGAAGAAGGGAGGAGCAACAATCAGCCCCAGCATTTT
CSCIREEGRSNNQPQHF
>many|NA|TRBV27|TRBJ2-7
TGTGCCAGCCGAGGGAGGACCTCCTACGAGCAGTACTTC
CASRGRTSYEQYF
>many|TRBD2|TRBV20-1|TRBJ2-1
TGCAGTGCTAGAAGCGGGACTAGCGGATACAATGAGCAGTTCTTC
CSARSGTSGYNEQFF
>many|NA|TRBV7-8|TRBJ1-2
TGTGCCAGCAGCCTTAGGATAGACAGGAACTATGGCTACACCTTC
CASSLRIDRNYGYTF